The T cell receptor (beta chain) under discussion was sequenced for a study of beta chain features in type 1 diabetes. Study conclusions and caveats: TCRB CDR3s from Type 1 diabetes patients were moderately but significantly shorter in all four CD4+ subsets.

The CDR3 runs 15 residues. Trimming removed 0 bases at V and 5 bases at J, with 11 bases between. Germline V gives CDR1 LGHNA, CDR2 YSLEER. Reverse transcription of all isolated RNA meant that expressed TCRB transcripts were sequenced. The table came from immunoSEQ multiplex PCR; TCRdb's copy has only in-frame clones and leaves some out. The sample gives 95,000 to 150,000 clones, about 15% of which show up once; 2% to 3% is in the top ten. This clone was seen repeatedly, ten times or more. Its antigen is unknown. Each of the sorted populations had a purity greater than 95%. The sequence was obtained from a young man with type 1 diabetes. Source material: central memory CD4+ T cells from blood. The rearrangement uses TRBV4-3 and TRBJ2-1, with D tentatively TRBD1 (6 bases). The CDR3 sequence: CASSQESGVHNEQFF. CDR3 bases: TGCGCCAGCAGCCAAGAGTCAGGGGTTCACAATGAGCAGTTCTTC.